The 21 T cell receptor beta chains below come from one sample, sequenced in a study of Ad26.COV2.S vaccination and SARS-CoV-2 variants. Documented treatment: some 19 received Ad26.COV2.S at low or high dose, single or two shots; about 5 received placebo; per-sample allocation not given. The samples date from day 63 after the first vaccine or placebo injection. Assay: immunoSEQ multiplex PCR; the TCRdb copy retains only in-frame clones and omits some. The profile shows more than 300,000 clones, 85% of them singletons. The sample was peripheral blood, taken in a trial of Ad26.COV2.S vaccine versus placebo. These receptors were collected from a person aged 18-60 years who received the Ad26.COV2.S COVID-19 vaccine or a placebo.

This chain connects TRBV4-1 to TRBJ1-3; no firm D call. Trimming took 6 bases from V and 3 from J, leaving 12 bases between them. The CDR3 loop spans 14 amino acids. The germline V gene has CDR1 MGHRA and CDR2 YSYEKL. CDR3 in DNA: TGCGCCAGCAGGGGTGAGGCGGGTGGAAACACCATATATTTT. Translation gives CASRGEAGGNTIYF.

The genes are TRBV24-1 and TRBJ1-2, with D unresolved. This CDR3 comprises 11 residues. Trimming removed 0 bases at V and 6 bases at J, with 1 base between. CDR1 and CDR2 (germline): KGHDR, SFDVKD. The CDR3 reads CATSDLDGYTF. DNA of the CDR3: TGTGCCACCAGTGATTTGGATGGCTACACCTTC.

V and J are TRBV11-3 and TRBJ2-2, with TRBD1 identical over 11 bases. Germline CDR1 is SGHNT and CDR2 is YENEEA. The V and J ends lost 5 bases and 4 bases, in that order; junction bases with no gene match: 6. This CDR3 has 16 amino acids. The DNA of the CDR3 is TGTGCCAGCAGCCCGAGGACAGGGGGCGGCACCGGGGAGCTGTTTTTT. Translation gives CASSPRTGGGTGELFF.

The rearrangement links TRBV5-5 to TRBJ1-5; D might be TRBD1 (5 bases). Trimming stripped 0 bases from V and 4 bases from J, with 11 bases between. There are 15 residues in the CDR3. Germline CDR1 and CDR2: SGHKS and YYEKEE (reference sequence). The CDR3 region is CASSLGAGLNQPQHF. The CDR3 DNA sequence: TGTGCCAGCAGCTTGGGTGCGGGGCTAAATCAGCCCCAGCATTTT.

V and J are TRBV6-6 and TRBJ1-2, with 9 positions matching TRBD1. This CDR3 region has 14 residues. After removal of 4 bases from V and 1 base from J, the junction contained 1 base not matched to a gene. From germline, CDR1 is MNHNY and CDR2 SVGAGI (reference sequence). The CDR3 coding sequence is TGTGCCAGCAGTTGGGACAGGGATAACTATGGCTACACCTTC. This sequence encodes CASSWDRDNYGYTF.

This clone came up once. The chain recombines TRBV5-6 with TRBJ2-7, with 7 bases identical to TRBD1. The V and J ends lost 3 bases and 5 bases, in that order; junction bases with no gene match: 11. This CDR3 spans 15 amino acids. Germline lookup yields CDR1 SGHDT and CDR2 YYEEEE. This CDR3 is CASSYRGPLIDEQYF. In DNA form, the CDR3 reads TGTGCCAGCAGCTACAGGGGTCCCCTTATTGACGAGCAGTACTTC.

V is TRBV5-1 and J is TRBJ2-3, with a possible D match to TRBD2 (7 bases). V shed 5 bases and J shed 2 bases, with 18 bases lying between them. Germline loops: CDR1 SGHRS, CDR2 YFSETQ. This CDR3 is built from 16 residues. Written as DNA, the CDR3 is TGCGCCAGCAGAAATGGTCGGGGGGCCTACACAGATACGCAGTATTTT. It specifies CASRNGRGAYTDTQYF.

V gene TRBV6-7 combines with J gene TRBJ1-2; perhaps TRBD1 as D (5 bases). TRBV6-7 is an open reading frame whose function is uncertain. CDR3 size: 14 residues. The V gene lost 6 bases and the J gene lost 7 bases, with 18 bases spanning the gap. The CDR3 reads CASSLTVPGTGYTF. The DNA for the CDR3 is TGTGCCAGCAGCCTGACAGTTCCCGGTACTGGCTACACCTTC.

V is TRBV6-1 and J is TRBJ2-5; the D gene is possibly TRBD1 (5 bases). This CDR3 is built from 15 residues. Trimming cost V 3 bases and J 2 bases, with 13 bases left between them. Germline V CDR1 and CDR2: MNHNS, SASEGT. Here the CDR3 reads CASSDGHGEQETQYF. For the CDR3, the DNA is TGTGCCAGCAGTGACGGACACGGAGAACAAGAGACCCAGTACTTC.

This chain joins TRBV14 and TRBJ2-7; a possible D gene is TRBD1 (5 bases). V was clipped by 1 base and J by 1 base, with 14 bases between them. From germline, CDR1 is SGHDN and CDR2 FVKESK. This CDR3 comprises 16 residues. In DNA, the CDR3 is TGTGCCAGCAGCCAAGGGTTGGGCAGGGCTTCCTACGAGCAGTACTTC. This gives the protein CASSQGLGRASYEQYF.

This chain uses TRBV18 with TRBJ1-1; 7 bases fit TRBD1. This CDR3 has 14 amino acids. V shed 6 bases, J shed 3 bases, and the junction held 7 bases outside the gene matches. CDR1 KGHSH and CDR2 LQKENI come from the germline V gene. The CDR3 sequence: CASSRQGVDTEAFF. The CDR3 DNA reads TGTGCCAGCTCTCGTCAGGGGGTCGACACTGAAGCTTTCTTT. The full variable domain, its missing parts supplied by reference TRBV18 and TRBJ1-1, is NAGVMQNPRHLVRRRGQEARLRCSPMKGHSHVYWYRQLPEEGLKFMVYLQKENIIDESGMPKERFSAEFPKEGPSILRIQQVVRGDSAAYFCASSRQGVDTEAFFGQGTRLTVV.

This chain joins TRBV7-8 and TRBJ2-5; 7 nucleotides match TRBD1. The trim removed 3 bases at V and 5 bases at J, leaving 3 bases unmatched. Germline loops: CDR1 SGHVS, CDR2 FQNEAQ. The CDR3 length is 13 residues. The CDR3 protein is CASSLRGLETQYF. The CDR3 nucleotides are TGTGCCAGCAGCTTGAGGGGGCTTGAGACCCAGTACTTC. Looking up the rest from reference TRBV7-8 and TRBJ2-5 gives the full variable domain: GAGVSQSPRYKVAKRGQDVALRCDPISGHVSLFWYQQALGQGPEFLTYFQNEAQLDKSGLPSDRFFAERPEGSVSTLKIQRTQQEDSAVYLCASSLRGLETQYFGPGTRLLVL.

The CDR3 DNA reads TGCGCCAGCAGCTTGTCGGGGGTGGAGGTCACCGGGGAGCTGTTTTTT. Protein sequence: CASSLSGVEVTGELFF. The chain joins TRBV5-1 to TRBJ2-2, with D perhaps TRBD2 (6 bases). The CDR3 totals 16 residues. V was clipped by 1 base and J by 4 bases, with 14 bases between them. The germline V gene has CDR1 SGHRS and CDR2 YFSETQ.

The V gene is TRBV5-1, the J gene TRBJ2-1; D may match TRBD1 or TRBD2 (5 bases each). V lost 0 bases, J lost 1 base, and 8 bases lay in between. The length of the CDR3 is 15 residues. Germline CDR1 SGHRS, CDR2 YFSETQ. The CDR3 DNA reads as TGCGCCAGCAGCTTGGGAGGGGTTTCCTACAATGAGCAGTTCTTC. Amino acid sequence: CASSLGGVSYNEQFF.

The J gene is TRBJ1-2, the V gene TRBV5-1; no firm D call. V was shortened by 4 bases and J by 8 bases, with 15 bases between the two germline ends. The length of the CDR3 is 13 residues. The germline V gene has CDR1 SGHRS and CDR2 YFSETQ. CDR3 in DNA: TGCGCCAGCAGCCCTGGTGGGGATTACGGCTACACCTTC. Its protein product is CASSPGGDYGYTF. Complete variable domain (other parts from reference TRBV5-1 and TRBJ1-2): KAGVTQTPRYLIKTRGQQVTLSCSPISGHRSVSWYQQTPGQGLQFLFEYFSETQRNKGNFPGRFSGRQFSNSRSEMNVSTLELGDSALYLCASSPGGDYGYTFGSGTRLTVV.

The V and J genes are TRBV19 and TRBJ1-6; D may be TRBD1 (6 bases). Germline CDR1 reads LNHDA; CDR2 reads SQIVND (reference sequence). This CDR3 comprises 16 residues. Trimming shortened V by 1 base and J by 7 bases, and 14 bases separated the two germline ends. The CDR3 DNA sequence: TGTGCCAGTAGTATAGTCGGACGGCAGGGGAATTCACCCCTCCACTTT. As protein: CASSIVGRQGNSPLHF.

The count of this clone is one. This chain uses TRBV9 with TRBJ1-6, with 9 positions matching TRBD1. This CDR3 spans 15 amino acids. Germline lookup yields CDR1 SGDLS and CDR2 YYNGEE. V was clipped by 0 bases and J by 7 bases; unmatched bases: 2. The CDR3 reads CASSVGGTGNSPLHF. The DNA of the CDR3 is TGTGCCAGCAGCGTAGGGGGGACAGGGAATTCACCCCTCCACTTT.

The chain is built from TRBV28 and TRBJ1-5; 11 bases match TRBD1. The CDR3 extends over 18 amino acids. The V gene end was trimmed by 7 bases and the J gene end by 0 bases; junction bases not matched to a gene: 11. Germline V gene lookup returns CDR1 MDHEN and CDR2 SYDVKM. The DNA for the CDR3 is TGTGCCAGCACTTATAACCGGGACAGGGGGTATAGCAATCAGCCCCAGCATTTT. Its translation: CASTYNRDRGYSNQPQHF.

V is TRBV5-4 and J is TRBJ2-1; 7 positions match TRBD1. This CDR3 is 15 amino acids long. Germline V gene data show CDR1 as SGHNT and CDR2 as YYREEE (reference sequence). J lost 2 bases, V lost 0 bases, and 2 bases had no gene match. In DNA form, the CDR3 reads TGTGCCAGCAGCTTGGAAGGGGGCACCTACAATGAGCAGTTCTTC. Its translation: CASSLEGGTYNEQFF.

The chain uses TRBV27 and TRBJ2-2; no clear D gene. The germline gives CDR1 MNHEY, CDR2 SMNVEV (reference sequence). This CDR3 is built from 12 residues. V dropped 2 bases and J dropped 8 bases, with 6 bases sitting between them. This chain's CDR3 is CASSLINGELFF. The CDR3 bases are TGTGCCAGCAGTTTAATAAATGGGGAGCTGTTTTTT.

This chain uses TRBV7-8 with TRBJ2-5; no firm D call. V lost 6 bases and J lost 3, with 14 bases in between. CDR1 is SGHVS, CDR2 FQNEAQ, per germline. The CDR3 has 14 residues. The CDR3 DNA reads TGTGCCAGCAGAATTCTAGTGCAGAAAGAGACCCAGTACTTC. Protein sequence: CASRILVQKETQYF.